A selection of T cell receptor beta chains follows, all from one sample in a study of blood T cell repertoires in COVID-19. Data came from immunoSEQ multiplex PCR; TCRdb stores just in-frame clones and leaves some out. The table records around 91,000 clones, 85% of them present only once. Input material: peripheral blood. These receptors originate from an elderly man with acute or convalescent COVID-19. Each CDR3 is given with its conserved first and last residue. The D gene is left open where the match is weak. Clone size appears in some rows only: once, few, many, or a class for an expanded clone.

>TRBV9|.|.|TRBJ2-2
TGTGCCAGCAGCTCAAAGGTAGCGTCCACCGGGGAGCTGTTTTTT
CASSSKVASTGELFF
>TRBV7-8|.|.|TRBJ1-2
TGTGCCAGCAGCCCCAGGGTTGGATATGGCTACACCTTC
CASSPRVGYGYTF
>TRBV24-1|.|TRBD1|TRBJ2-5
TGTGCCACCAGTGATTCCGGGACAGGGGGAGGAGAGACCCAGTACTTC
CATSDSGTGGGETQYF
>TRBV19|.|TRBD1|TRBJ2-2
TGTGCCAGTAGAACGACAGGGGCTGGCACCGGGGAGCTGTTTTTT
CASRTTGAGTGELFF
>TRBV7-9|.|.|TRBJ2-7
TGTGCCAGCGGATCGAATGCCGGAGGCGAGCAGTACTTC
CASGSNAGGEQYF
>TRBV2|few|TRBD1|TRBJ1-1
TGTGCCAGCAGGGGCTCCGGGACAGGGGTTCTGGTGAACACTGAAGCTTTCTTT
CASRGSGTGVLVNTEAFF
>TRBV11-2|.|TRBD1|TRBJ2-3
TGTGCCAGCAGCTTAATTCCCGGGACAGGGGATCAAGATACGCAGTATTTT
CASSLIPGTGDQDTQYF
>TRBV5-4|.|TRBD2|TRBJ2-7
TGTGCCAGCAGCTCGAGGAGCGGGACGGCTAGTGAGCAGTACTTC
CASSSRSGTASEQYF
>TRBV28|.|TRBD2|TRBJ2-3
TGTGCCAGCAGTTTAATAGTGGCGGGAGTAGGCGATACGCAGTATTTT
CASSLIVAGVGDTQYF
>TRBV9|.|.|TRBJ2-1
TGTGCCAGCAGCCCCCGAGAGGTACAGGTTACCTTGAGCTCCTACAATGAGCAGTTCTTC
CASSPREVQVTLSSYNEQFF
>TRBV15|once|TRBD2|TRBJ2-1
TGTGCCACCAGCAGGACATTGGATAGCGGGAGTTATGGTGAGCAGTTCTTC
CATSRTLDSGSYGEQFF
>TRBV6-5|few|.|TRBJ1-2
TGTGCCAGCAGATACGACATTAACTATGGCTACACCTTC
CASRYDINYGYTF
>TRBV19|.|TRBD2|TRBJ2-5
TGTGCCAGTATGGGTTGGGGACTAGCGGGAGAAGAGACCCAGTACTTC
CASMGWGLAGEETQYF
>TRBV27|.|.|TRBJ1-1
TGTGCCAGCAGTAGTACCAGGGGCGGTGAAGCTTTCTTT
CASSSTRGGEAFF
>TRBV7-3|.|TRBD2|TRBJ2-7
TGTGCCAGCAGCGTCAGGACTAGCGGAGCCTACGAGCAGTACTTC
CASSVRTSGAYEQYF
>TRBV5-4|once|.|TRBJ1-1
TGTGCCAGCAGCTTGGGACAGACAAACACTGAAGCTTTCTTT
CASSLGQTNTEAFF
>TRBV3-1/TRBV3-2|.|TRBD1|TRBJ1-2
TGTGCCAGCAGCCGGGGACAGGGGGCTGGCTACACCTTC
CASSRGQGAGYTF
>TRBV29-1|few|.|TRBJ1-1
TGCAGCGTTGAGGCAGGGTCGGCTGAAGCTTTCTTT
CSVEAGSAEAFF
>TRBV2|.|.|TRBJ2-5
TGTGCCAGCCTGGAACTAGTCGGGGAGACCCAGTACTTC
CASLELVGETQYF
>TRBV7-3|.|TRBD1|TRBJ2-5
TGTGCCAGCAGCTTAACGGGACAGGGTTGGCAAGAGACCCAGTACTTC
CASSLTGQGWQETQYF
>TRBV5-4|.|TRBD1|TRBJ1-2
TGTGCCAGCTCGTCGGGGACAGACACCAATGGCTACACCTTC
CASSSGTDTNGYTF
>TRBV3-1/TRBV3-2|.|TRBD1|TRBJ1-6
TGTGCCAGCAGCCAACCTGGGACAGGGGATAATTCACCCCTCCACTTT
CASSQPGTGDNSPLHF
>TRBV18|medium-sized|.|TRBJ2-3
TGTGCCAGCTCACCAATGTCGGCGGAGCAGTATTTT
CASSPMSAEQYF
>TRBV7-9|.|TRBD2|TRBJ2-1
TGTGCCAGCAGCCCCCGGGACTACTACAATGAGCAGTTCTTC
CASSPRDYYNEQFF
>TRBV6-2/TRBV6-3|.|.|TRBJ2-3
TGTGCCAGCAGTTCTGCCCTCGACTCGTGGGTAGATACGCAGTATTTT
CASSSALDSWVDTQYF
>TRBV6-5|.|TRBD2|TRBJ2-1
TGTGCCAGCAGCCGGACTAGCGGGATATACAATGAGCAGTTCTTC
CASSRTSGIYNEQFF
>TRBV27|.|.|TRBJ2-7
TGTGCCAGCAGTTTAGTAGGACAGCCCTACGAGCAGTACTTC
CASSLVGQPYEQYF
>TRBV5-1|.|TRBD1|TRBJ2-2
TGCGCCAGCAGCTTCCGGACAGGGTTATCCGGGGAGCTGTTTTTT
CASSFRTGLSGELFF
>TRBV18|.|.|TRBJ1-4
TGTGCCAGCTCACCTGAGGACAGATTTTTTGAAAAACTGTTTTTT
CASSPEDRFFEKLFF
>TRBV5-6|.|TRBD1|TRBJ2-2
TGTGCCAGCAGCTCCAGACAGGGCCGGAACACCGGGGAGCTGTTTTTT
CASSSRQGRNTGELFF
>TRBV6-5|.|TRBD2|TRBJ2-5
TGTGCCAGCAGTTACTCCCAAGGGAGGGAAGAGACCCAGTACTTC
CASSYSQGREETQYF
>TRBV11-3|.|TRBD1|TRBJ1-1
TGTGCCAGCAGTCCTACAGGGGGCTACACTGAAGCTTTCTTT
CASSPTGGYTEAFF
>TRBV30|.|.|TRBJ2-3
TGTGCCTGGAACCGGGGATTCAGGCGTTCTAGCACAGATACGCAGTATTTT
CAWNRGFRRSSTDTQYF
>TRBV5-1|.|.|TRBJ2-3
TGCGCCAGCCGTGAGGGTGGCGGTGGGGGCAAAGATACGCAGTATTTT
CASREGGGGGKDTQYF
>TRBV24-1|.|TRBD1|TRBJ2-7
TGTGCCACCAGTGATGAAGGCGGGACAGGGGTTTACGAGCAGTACTTC
CATSDEGGTGVYEQYF